This T cell receptor beta chain originates from a study of T cell changes during pregnancy in multiple sclerosis. CDR3 length equals 14 residues. V was cut by 0 bases and J by 6 bases, with 10 bases left in between. Per the germline V gene, CDR1 is LNHNV and CDR2 is YYDKDF (reference sequence). Clones were sequenced by immunoSEQ multiplex PCR, and TCRdb holds only the in-frame ones, with some missing. The sample records tens of thousands of clones, 89% being singletons. The TCR comes from a female donor with multiple sclerosis, enrolled in a pregnancy study. V gene TRBV15 combines with J gene TRBJ2-3, with a weak D call TRBD2 (5 bases). This specimen consisted of peripheral blood, obtained after pregnancy. CDR3 loop: CATSRDPGKDTQYF. The CDR3 DNA sequence: TGTGCCACCAGCAGAGATCCCGGGAAGGATACGCAGTATTTT.